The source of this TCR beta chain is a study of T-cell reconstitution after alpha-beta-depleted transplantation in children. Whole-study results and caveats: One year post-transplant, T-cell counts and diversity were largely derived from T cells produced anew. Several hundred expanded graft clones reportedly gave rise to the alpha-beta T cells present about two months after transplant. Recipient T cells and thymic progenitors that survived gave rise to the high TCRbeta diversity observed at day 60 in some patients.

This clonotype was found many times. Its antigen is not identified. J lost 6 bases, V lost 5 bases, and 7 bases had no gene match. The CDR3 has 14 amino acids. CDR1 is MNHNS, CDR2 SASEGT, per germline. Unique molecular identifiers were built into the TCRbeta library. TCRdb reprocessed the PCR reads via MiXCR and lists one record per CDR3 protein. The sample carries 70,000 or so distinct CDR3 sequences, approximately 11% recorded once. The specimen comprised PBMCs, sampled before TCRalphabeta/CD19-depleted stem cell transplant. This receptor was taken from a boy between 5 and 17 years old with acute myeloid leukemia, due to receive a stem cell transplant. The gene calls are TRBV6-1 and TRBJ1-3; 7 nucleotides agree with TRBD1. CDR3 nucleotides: TGTGCCAGCAGTACCATTACAGGGGTAAACACCATATATTTT. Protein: CASSTITGVNTIYF.